Presented here are 19 T cell receptor beta chains from one specimen sequenced in a study of cytomegalovirus exposure and HLA in healthy donors. Amplification used 60 Vbeta primers and 13 Jbeta primers. TCRdb's copy holds only in-frame clones and misses some; the assay was immunoSEQ multiplex PCR. The repertoire holds about 130,000 clones, with over 75% as singletons. The specimen sequenced was PBMCs. These receptors came from a woman between 40 and 50 years old in good health and CMV-seropositive.

The chain links TRBV28 to TRBJ1-2, with D tentatively TRBD1 (5 bases). The CDR3 has 14 amino acids. Germline assignment: CDR1 MDHEN and CDR2 SYDVKM. Trimming cost V 5 bases and J 4 bases, with 14 bases left between them. Here the CDR3 reads CASSKLGGVYGYTF. DNA of the CDR3: TGTGCCAGCAGTAAACTAGGAGGGGTCTATGGCTACACCTTC.

This clone was seen only a few times. The chain has TRBV19 and TRBJ2-2; no firm D call. Trimming removed 5 bases from V and 4 bases from J, with 11 bases in between. This CDR3 has 14 amino acids. Germline CDR1 reads LNHDA; CDR2 reads SQIVND (reference sequence). The CDR3 loop reads CASSYSRGTGELFF. CDR3 in DNA: TGTGCCAGTAGTTATAGCCGCGGCACCGGGGAGCTGTTTTTT.

The chain recombines TRBV4-2 with TRBJ2-2; possibly TRBD1 for D (5 bases). The V end lost 3 bases, the J end lost 1 base, and 9 bases lay between the germline ends. Looked up from germline, CDR1 is LGHNA and CDR2 is YNFKEQ. CDR3 size: 15 residues. The DNA of the CDR3 is TGTGCCAGCAGCCAGCCGGACAAGAACACCGGGGAGCTGTTTTTT. This sequence encodes CASSQPDKNTGELFF.

This clone was seen more than once but under ten times. The chain is built from TRBV27 and TRBJ2-7; perhaps TRBD1 as D (6 bases). The CDR3 extends over 12 amino acids. Trimming removed 6 bases at V and 6 bases at J, with 12 bases between. Germline loops: CDR1 MNHEY, CDR2 SMNVEV (reference sequence). CDR3 nucleotides: TGTGCCAGCAGACAGGGTCGGGCCGAGCAGTACTTC. Translation gives CASRQGRAEQYF.

This clone was counted a single time. The CDR3 sequence is CASSTHLGGRLDEQYF. The DNA of the CDR3 is TGTGCCAGCAGCACCCACCTGGGCGGGAGATTGGACGAGCAGTACTTC. This chain uses TRBV9 with TRBJ2-7, with 7 bases fitting TRBD2. CDR1 and CDR2 (germline): SGDLS, YYNGEE. CDR3 size: 16 residues. The junction had 15 bases not matched to a gene; V was cut back by 4 bases and J by 5 bases.

The CDR3, as DNA: TGTGCCAGCAGCTTGCTAGCGGGGAGTTCCTACGAGCAGTACTTC. Translating it yields CASSLLAGSSYEQYF. V is TRBV5-4 and J is TRBJ2-7; TRBD2 aligns across 9 bases. The germline CDR1 and CDR2 sequences are SGHNT and YYREEE (reference sequence). V lost 1 base and J lost 1; bases outside the gene matches: 3. The CDR3 covers 15 residues.

This clone was seen a single time. This rearrangement joins TRBV2 to TRBJ1-4; TRBD1 matches 12 bases. Unmatched junction bases numbered 14, after V lost 10 bases and J lost 8 bases. Per the germline V gene, CDR1 is SNHLY and CDR2 is FYNNEI. This CDR3 comprises 16 residues. The CDR3 reads CATTGTGGAVDEKLFF. Here the CDR3 DNA reads TGTGCCACAACCGGGACAGGGGGCGCCGTGGACGAAAAACTGTTTTTT.

There are a few counts of this clone. CDR3 sequence reads: CASSLESRGEQYF. The CDR3 DNA reads as TGCGCCAGCAGCTTGGAGTCACGGGGGGAGCAGTACTTC. This chain joins TRBV5-1 and TRBJ2-7; TRBD2 is a possible D gene (6 bases). Germline V gene data show CDR1 as SGHRS and CDR2 as YFSETQ. The CDR3 length is 13 residues. Trimming left V 0 bases short and J 7 bases short, with 11 bases between.

V and J are TRBV29-1 and TRBJ2-3; TRBD2 is a possible D gene (7 bases). Germline-derived CDR1 and CDR2 are SQVTM and ANQGSEA. V lost 5 bases and J 2 bases, leaving 11 bases between the germline ends. The CDR3 contains 13 residues. CDR3 amino acids: CSVRGTNTDTQYF. As DNA, the CDR3 is TGCAGCGTTAGGGGGACTAACACAGATACGCAGTATTTT.

The V call is TRBV19, the J call TRBJ1-3, with a tentative D call TRBD1 (5 bases). V lost 8 bases, J lost 6 bases, and 5 bases lay in between. CDR1 is LNHDA and CDR2 is SQIVND in the germline V gene (reference sequence). The CDR3 has 10 residues. This chain's CDR3 is CASGQNTIYF. The CDR3 DNA follows: TGTGCCAGTGGACAAAACACCATATATTTT. Using reference TRBV19 and TRBJ1-3 for the parts outside the CDR3, the full variable domain is DGGITQSPKYLFRKEGQNVTLSCEQNLNHDAMYWYRQDPGQGLRLIYYSQIVNDFQKGDIAEGYSVSREKKESFPLTVTSAQKNPTAFYLCASGQNTIYFGEGSWLTVV.

The CDR3 loop is CASSQTKSGFYEQYF. CDR3 DNA: TGCGCCAGCAGCCAAACAAAAAGCGGCTTCTACGAGCAGTACTTC. The V call is TRBV4-3, the J call TRBJ2-7; TRBD2 might be the D (5 bases). The ends were cut back, 2 bases at V and 3 bases at J, with 14 bases in the middle. This CDR3 spans 15 amino acids. The germline V gene encodes CDR1 LGHNA and CDR2 YSLEER.

The rearrangement joins TRBV12-5 to TRBJ2-6, with D tentatively TRBD2 (5 bases). The V gene lost 6 bases and the J gene lost 2 bases, with 14 bases spanning the gap. In germline, CDR1 is LGHNT, CDR2 FRNRAP. The CDR3 covers 16 residues. In DNA, the CDR3 is TGTGCTAGTGGCCTTCTAGTGGGAGCTGGGGCCAACGTCCTGACTTTC. Protein: CASGLLVGAGANVLTF.

The chain is built from TRBV5-1 and TRBJ1-3; D ambiguous. V was shortened by 7 bases and J by 4 bases, with 12 bases between the two germline ends. This CDR3 is built from 13 residues. Germline V gene data show CDR1 as SGHRS and CDR2 as YFSETQ. CDR3 amino acids: CASSTGYGNTIYF. CDR3 nucleotide sequence: TGCGCCAGCTCAACGGGGTACGGAAACACCATATATTTT.

The chain employs TRBV19 and TRBJ1-1, with D perhaps matching TRBD1 (5 bases). Trimming stripped 3 bases from V and 0 bases from J, with 11 bases between. The CDR3 runs 15 residues. Germline V gene lookup returns CDR1 LNHDA and CDR2 SQIVND (reference sequence). DNA of the CDR3: TGTGCCAGTAGTATCGACAGTGCCTTGAACACTGAAGCTTTCTTT. Translation: CASSIDSALNTEAFF.

The gene calls are TRBV5-1 and TRBJ1-4; possibly TRBD1 for D (5 bases). V shed 4 bases and J shed 8 bases, with 15 bases lying between them. This CDR3 region has 14 residues. In germline, CDR1 is SGHRS, CDR2 YFSETQ. CDR3 protein: CASSMRQGGEKLFF. DNA of the CDR3: TGCGCCAGCAGCATGAGGCAGGGAGGCGAAAAACTGTTTTTT.

This chain links TRBV5-4 with TRBJ2-7; 9 positions match TRBD2. The V gene end was trimmed by 4 bases and the J gene end by 3 bases; junction bases not matched to a gene: 5. Germline CDR1 reads SGHNT; CDR2 reads YYREEE (reference sequence). The CDR3 spans 14 residues. This CDR3 is CASSGGLANYEQYF. The CDR3 DNA sequence: TGTGCCAGCAGCGGGGGACTAGCTAACTACGAGCAGTACTTC.

This clone was counted between two and nine times. The chain couples TRBV5-4 to TRBJ2-5; TRBD1 matches at 10 bases. CDR1 is SGHNT and CDR2 is YYREEE in the germline V gene (reference sequence). This CDR3 spans 16 amino acids. V gave up 3 bases and J gave up 1 base; unmatched junction bases: 6. CDR3: CASSYPGQGFQETQYF. CDR3 DNA sequence: TGTGCCAGCAGCTATCCGGGACAGGGGTTCCAAGAGACCCAGTACTTC.

This sequence joins TRBV9 and TRBJ1-3; D perhaps matches TRBD1 (5 bases). Germline CDR1 and CDR2: SGDLS and YYNGEE. Trimming stripped 2 bases from V and 1 base from J, with 10 bases between. The length of the CDR3 is 15 residues. The CDR3 protein is CASSVYGGSGNTIYF. As DNA, the CDR3 is TGTGCCAGCAGCGTCTACGGGGGATCTGGAAACACCATATATTTT.

The chain carries TRBV5-1 and TRBJ1-2, with D tentatively TRBD1 (5 bases). Germline assignment: CDR1 SGHRS and CDR2 YFSETQ. Trimming took off 3 bases at V and 8 bases at J, with 20 bases between the two ends. This CDR3 has 15 amino acids. The CDR3 is CASSSGTARVEGYTF. CDR3 sequence (DNA): TGCGCCAGCAGCTCGGGCACAGCCAGGGTGGAGGGCTACACCTTC.